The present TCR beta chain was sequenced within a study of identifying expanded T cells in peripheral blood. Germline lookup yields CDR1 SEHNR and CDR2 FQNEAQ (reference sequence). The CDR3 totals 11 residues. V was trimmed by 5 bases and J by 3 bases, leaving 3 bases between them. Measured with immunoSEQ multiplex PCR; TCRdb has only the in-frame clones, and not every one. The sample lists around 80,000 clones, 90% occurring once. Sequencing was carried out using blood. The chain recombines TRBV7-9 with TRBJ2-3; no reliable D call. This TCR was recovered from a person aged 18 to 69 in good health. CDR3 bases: TGTGCCAGCAGCCCTACAGATACGCAGTATTTT. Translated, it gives CASSPTDTQYF.